Sequencing of this T cell receptor (beta chain) was carried out in a study of blood T cell repertoires in COVID-19. Germline V CDR1 and CDR2: SGHTA, FQGNSA. The J segment lost 3 bases and the V segment lost 3 bases, leaving 7 bases of the junction unmatched. The CDR3 is 15 amino acids. This clone has only one observation. In the source study's methods: Counts of nucleated cells, estimated from reference gene primer amplification, were obtained. Method: immunoSEQ multiplex PCR; TCRdb's copy keeps in-frame clones and lacks some. Clone size and V and J calls were adopted from that table, with D and trimming inferred from the DNA. The top ten hold 9.7% of the sample, which has 55,000 to 75,000 clones, around 80% seen once.

The chain combines TRBV7-2 with TRBJ2-7; 8 positions agree with TRBD1. This receptor was taken from a human donor in a cohort sampled during active COVID-19. The source material was peripheral blood. The CDR3 DNA reads as TGTGCCAGCAGCTTGGCGACAGGGGCCAACTACGAGCAGTACTTC. Translated: CASSLATGANYEQYF.